The present TCR beta chain was sequenced within a study of blood T cell repertoires in COVID-19 (dated by TCRdb to 2019 to 2021). Study-wide context: Collaborator samples came from the United States, Italy and Spain and covered acute and convalescent phases of COVID-19. The material from the prospective study consisted of cDNA or gDNA derived from T cells, B-cell-depleted T cells, or PBMCs. The dataset comprised deeply sampled blood TCRbeta repertoires from subjects exposed to, actively infected with, or recovered from COVID-19. The repertoires were released in a freely available public database intended as a resource for research on the immune response to SARS-CoV-2. Samples were obtained from the ongoing ImmuneRACE study (first 160 participants) and from 1,254 subjects provided by 6 global collaborators. A de-identified subject ID, COVID-19 status, age in years and sex were almost always included in the sample metadata. Where HLA class I and class II types were available, the types were taken from metadata supplied by the sample provider, not from assay-based typing.

Concerning this clone itself: Its antigen is still unknown. The input lacks base qualities; no much larger clone sits a single base away.

In Seattle, one collaborating source enrolled patients while the infection was active and tracked those patients longitudinally over the course of disease. Whole blood was collected in K2EDTA tubes by collaborating institutions according to the institutions' own protocols. Collaborator samples were shipped for TCRbeta analysis as frozen whole blood, isolated PBMCs, or DNA extracted from either sample type. The CDR3 has 13 amino acids, counting the end cysteine and phenylalanine. Left in the record is the CDR3 DNA by itself, 39 bases read in frame from the first base. At the junction V is shortened by 4 bases and J by 8 bases; bases outside the gene matches: 7. The germline V gene supplies CDR1 SGHDT and CDR2 YYEEEE. The immunoSEQ Assay, a bias-controlled multiplex PCR, was used to amplify TCRbeta CDR3 regions from genomic DNA. The original pipeline was this. The number of nucleated cells in each sample was estimated from the amplification of reference gene primers within the assay. To quantify the absolute abundance of each unique TCRbeta CDR3 rearrangement, sequence reads were collapsed and filtered. For each sample, productive Simpson clonality was calculated as the square root of Simpson's diversity index across productive rearrangements. TCRdb took this table from immuneACCESS and kept in-frame rearrangements with V and J called. Such tables lack part of the clones; where checked against another copy, unresolved V genes explain under half of the gap, and the rest is unexplained. V, J and clone size are taken as reported in that table, and D and trimming were inferred from the DNA itself. A total of around 370,000 clones appear in this sample, more than 70% of them only once. Jointly, the top ten make up around 7.9% of the sample.

Beyond this particular receptor, the publication reports: How much clinical and demographic metadata was included differed by source and by participant, and the metadata was provided uncurated.

This TCR came from a woman aged 65 to 85 with COVID-19, enrolled during active disease. The V and J genes are TRBV5-6 and TRBJ1-2, and TRBD1 aligns with 8 junction nucleotides. The sample comprised peripheral blood. The CDR3 corresponds to CASSPTGGGGYTF. At the DNA level, the sequence is TGTGCCAGCAGCCCTACAGGGGGAGGGGGCTACACCTTC.